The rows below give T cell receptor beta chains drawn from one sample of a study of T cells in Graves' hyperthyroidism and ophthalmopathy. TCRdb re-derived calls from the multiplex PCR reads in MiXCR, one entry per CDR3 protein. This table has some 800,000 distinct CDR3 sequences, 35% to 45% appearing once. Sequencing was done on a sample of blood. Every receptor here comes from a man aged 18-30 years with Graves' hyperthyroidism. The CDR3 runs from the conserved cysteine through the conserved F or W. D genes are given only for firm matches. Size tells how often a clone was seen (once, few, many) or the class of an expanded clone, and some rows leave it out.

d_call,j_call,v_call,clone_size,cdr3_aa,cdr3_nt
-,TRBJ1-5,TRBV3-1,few,CASSQEPRVGQPQHF,TGTGCCAGCAGCCAAGAGCCCAGGGTCGGACAGCCCCAGCATTTT
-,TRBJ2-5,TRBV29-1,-,CSVVRDGQPQYF,TGCAGCGTTGTGAGGGATGGTCAGCCCCAGTACTTC
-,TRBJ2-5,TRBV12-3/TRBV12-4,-,CASRKGQGQETQYF,TGTGCCAGCAGGAAGGGGCAGGGCCAAGAGACCCAGTACTTC
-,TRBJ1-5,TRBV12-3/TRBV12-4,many,CASSLTGANQPQHF,TGTGCCAGCAGTTTAACTGGAGCAAATCAGCCCCAGCATTTT
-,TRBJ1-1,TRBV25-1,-,CASCQASCDTEAFF,TGTGCCAGCTGCCAGGCGTCATGTGACACTGAAGCTTTCTTT
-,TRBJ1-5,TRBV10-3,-,CASSGGNPQHF,TGTGCCAGCAGTGGGGGGAATCCCCAGCATTTT
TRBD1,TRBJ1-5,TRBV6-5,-,CAKTGGSNQPQHF,TGTGCCAAGACAGGGGGTAGCAATCAGCCCCAGCATTTT
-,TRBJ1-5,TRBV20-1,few,CSAREGRLAGNQPQHF,TGCAGTGCTAGAGAGGGCAGACTAGCCGGCAATCAGCCCCAGCATTTT
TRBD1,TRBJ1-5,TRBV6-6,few,CASSGRQGPDQPQHF,TGTGCCAGCAGTGGAAGACAGGGCCCGGATCAGCCCCAGCATTTT
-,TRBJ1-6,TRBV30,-,CAWRLEGTGASPLHF,TGTGCCTGGAGACTTGAGGGGACGGGGGCTTCACCCCTCCACTTT
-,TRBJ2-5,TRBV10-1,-,CASTQRRVQETQYF,TGCGCCAGCACCCAACGGAGGGTCCAAGAGACCCAGTACTTC
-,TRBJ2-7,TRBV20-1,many,CSASESYEQYF,TGCAGTGCTTCAGAGTCCTACGAGCAGTACTTC
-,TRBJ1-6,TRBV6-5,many,CASKEDVGNSPLHF,TGTGCCAGCAAGGAGGATGTGGGAAATTCACCCCTCCACTTT
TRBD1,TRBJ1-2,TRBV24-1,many,CATSYGTGREGYTF,TGTGCCACCAGTTACGGGACAGGGCGTGAAGGCTACACCTTC
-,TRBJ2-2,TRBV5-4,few,CASSARWGPGELFF,TGTGCCAGCAGCGCCCGGTGGGGGCCCGGGGAGCTGTTTTTT
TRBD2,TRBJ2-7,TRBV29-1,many,CSAGGTWDEQYF,TGCAGCGCGGGAGGGACTTGGGACGAGCAGTACTTC
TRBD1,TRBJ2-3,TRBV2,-,CASSGQGGTDTQYF,TGTGCCAGCAGTGGACAGGGTGGAACAGATACGCAGTATTTT
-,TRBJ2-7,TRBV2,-,CASSYFGVNYEQYF,TGTGCCAGCAGTTATTTTGGCGTCAACTACGAGCAGTACTTC
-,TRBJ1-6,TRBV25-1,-,CASLGGLENSPLHF,TGTGCCAGCTTGGGCGGACTTGAAAATTCACCCCTCCACTTT
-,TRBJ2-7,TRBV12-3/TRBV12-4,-,CASSLRVESYEQYF,TGTGCCAGCAGTTTAAGGGTGGAATCCTACGAGCAGTACTTC
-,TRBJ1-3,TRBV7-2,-,CANSLDPVSSGNTIYF,TGTGCCAACAGCTTAGACCCAGTGAGCTCTGGAAACACCATATATTTT
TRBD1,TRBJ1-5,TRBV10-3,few,CASSPGDSPPPQHF,TGTGCCAGCAGCCCCGGGGACAGCCCCCCGCCCCAGCATTTT
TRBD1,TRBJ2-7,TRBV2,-,CAIFRTGNEQYF,TGTGCCATCTTCCGGACAGGGAACGAGCAGTACTTC
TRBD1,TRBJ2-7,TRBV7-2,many,CASSFPRQGREQYF,TGTGCCAGCAGCTTCCCCCGACAGGGGCGCGAGCAGTACTTC
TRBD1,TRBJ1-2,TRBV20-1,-,CSDGQGGIGYTF,TGCAGCGACGGACAGGGGGGGATCGGCTACACCTTC
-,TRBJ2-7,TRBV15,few,CATSRAPRGSYEQYF,TGTGCCACCAGCAGAGCCCCTCGGGGGTCCTACGAGCAGTACTTC
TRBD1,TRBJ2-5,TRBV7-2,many,CASSPTGAYQETQYF,TGTGCCAGCAGCCCGACAGGGGCGTACCAAGAGACCCAGTACTTC
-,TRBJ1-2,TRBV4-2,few,CASSQDGQYYGYTF,TGTGCCAGCAGCCAAGATGGGCAGTATTATGGCTACACCTTC
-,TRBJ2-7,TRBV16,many,CASSQYYEQYF,TGTGCCAGCAGCCAATACTACGAGCAGTACTTC
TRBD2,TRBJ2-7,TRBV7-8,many,CASSLGGGASYEQYF,TGTGCCAGCAGCTTAGGCGGGGGGGCCTCCTACGAGCAGTACTTC
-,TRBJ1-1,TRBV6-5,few,CASSRWGSEAFF,TGTGCCAGCAGTCGATGGGGTTCTGAAGCTTTCTTT
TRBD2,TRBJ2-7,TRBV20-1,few,CSARSGRAFSSYEQYF,TGCAGTGCCAGGAGCGGGAGGGCCTTTAGCTCCTACGAGCAGTACTTC
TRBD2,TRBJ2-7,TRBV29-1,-,CRERGVSYEQYF,TGCAGAGAGCGGGGGGTGTCCTACGAGCAGTACTTC
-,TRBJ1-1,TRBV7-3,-,CASSLERLRQGTEAFF,TGTGCCAGCAGCCTAGAGAGGTTACGGCAGGGAACTGAAGCTTTCTTT
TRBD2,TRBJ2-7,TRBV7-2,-,CASSQASGASQQYF,TGTGCCAGCAGCCAAGCTAGCGGCGCGAGCCAGCAGTACTTC
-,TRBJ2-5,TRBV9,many,CASSVDGTLQETQYF,TGTGCCAGCAGCGTAGACGGGACTTTACAAGAGACCCAGTACTTC
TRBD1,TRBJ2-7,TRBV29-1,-,CSAWDRESSYEQYF,TGCAGCGCCTGGGACAGGGAGAGCTCCTACGAGCAGTACTTC
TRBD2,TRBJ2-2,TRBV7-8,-,CASSLVAGEYTGELFF,TGTGCCAGCAGCTTAGTAGCGGGAGAATACACCGGGGAGCTGTTTTTT
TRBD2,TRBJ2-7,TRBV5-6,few,CASFLWGGAYEQYF,TGTGCCAGCTTCTTATGGGGGGGAGCCTACGAGCAGTACTTC
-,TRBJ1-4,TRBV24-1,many,CATSDSAQGGEKLFF,TGTGCCACCAGTGATTCAGCGCAGGGAGGCGAAAAACTGTTTTTT
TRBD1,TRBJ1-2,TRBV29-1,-,CSVDLGQGGYTF,TGCAGCGTTGACCTGGGACAGGGAGGCTACACCTTC
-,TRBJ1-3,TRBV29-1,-,CSALWYGTQPTGNTIYF,TGCAGCGCTCTATGGTATGGAACACAACCGACTGGAAACACCATATATTTT
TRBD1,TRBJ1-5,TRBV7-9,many,CASSLGTGGDQPQHF,TGTGCCAGCAGCTTAGGGACAGGGGGCGATCAGCCCCAGCATTTT
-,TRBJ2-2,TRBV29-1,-,CSIEGTGELFF,TGCAGCATTGAGGGCACCGGGGAGCTGTTTTTT
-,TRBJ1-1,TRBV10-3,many,CAISGLGKGMNTEAFF,TGTGCCATCAGTGGCTTGGGAAAGGGTATGAACACTGAAGCTTTCTTT